At least ten counts were recorded for the clone carrying this T cell receptor beta chain. Its target is not known. The data stem from a study of T cell repertoires in cytomegalovirus infection. Study-wide context: Indications came from public TCR beta signatures; they pointed to CMV infection and to a matching HLA type.

TCRdb reanalysed the reads using MiXCR and keeps one entry per CDR3 protein. The top ten clones hold around 15% of a sample with around 900,000 distinct CDR3 sequences, around 30% of them seen once. Sample: cultured CD8+ T cells from PBMCs, taken from culture after CMV antigen stimulation. The clonotype was recovered from a human donor in good health (CMV status not recorded). Some clones in this sample may be carry-over from other donors' samples.

The CDR3 here is CASSSTSTNRDEQFF. DNA for the CDR3: TGTGCCAGCAGTTCAACTAGTACGAACCGGGATGAGCAGTTCTTC. The chain has TRBV7-8 and TRBJ2-1, with D possibly matching TRBD2 (5 bases). Germline V gene data show CDR1 as SGHVS and CDR2 as FQNEAQ. V shed 6 bases and J shed 8 bases, with 20 bases lying between them. CDR3 length: 15 amino acids.